Here is one T cell receptor (beta chain) with its context. Its antigen remains unidentified. Just one base apart from a much larger clone, this may be a read error. This entry is derived from a study of T cells in Graves' hyperthyroidism and ophthalmopathy. Template material for amplifying TCR beta CDR3 regions consisted of RNA transcripts. The TCR CDR3 first-round RT-PCR relied on the HTBI primer set. MiXCR, applied by TCRdb to the multiplex PCR reads, yields one record per CDR3 protein. The sample has under 550,000 distinct CDR3 sequences, just under 20% seen once. The CDR3 covers 14 residues. Germline V gene lookup returns CDR1 SSHAT and CDR2 FNYEAQ (reference sequence). Study results and limitations: Blood samples included most of the expanded thyroid clonotypes exceeding 0.001. In the analysis, a 13 V-J model separated ophthalmopathy from stable hyperthyroidism.

The genes are TRBV7-7 and TRBJ2-7; 10 bases are a match to TRBD2. The receptor was derived from a man in his forties with Graves' ophthalmopathy. Sequenced sample: blood. The CDR3 loop reads CASSPRTSGQEQYF. The CDR3 nucleotides read TGTGCTAGCAGCCCGAGGACTAGCGGACAGGAGCAGTACTTC.